This is a list of T cell receptor beta chains from one sample in a study of blood T cells in healthy people across ages. TCRdb called the 5' RACE reads again in MiXCR, with one record for every CDR3 protein. The data show under 2,000,000 distinct CDR3 sequences, about 49% seen once. Source material: blood. These TCRs come from a woman aged 40 to 50 in good health. Each CDR3 is given with its conserved first and last residue. The D gene is left open where the match is weak. Clone size is given for some rows only: seen once, a few or many times, or a class if the clone is expanded.

clone_size j_call d_call v_call cdr3_nt cdr3_aa
few TRBJ2-3 . TRBV14 TGTGCCAGCAGCCCTTGGACTGTTGGCACAGATACGCAGTATTTT CASSPWTVGTDTQYF
once TRBJ2-5 TRBD2 TRBV20-1 TGCAGTGCTAAAAATAACCGGGCGGGGGGGAATCAAGAGACCCAGTACTTC CSAKNNRAGGNQETQYF
. TRBJ2-3 . TRBV7-2 TGTGCCAGCAGCACCGTATTCCGAGATACGCAGTATTTT CASSTVFRDTQYF
. TRBJ2-1 . TRBV19 TGTGCCAGTAGTATCTGGTTACAACCGCGGACCTACAATGAGCAGTTCTTC CASSIWLQPRTYNEQFF
. TRBJ1-1 . TRBV6-2/TRBV6-3 TGTGCCAGCAGTGGATCCCGAAGTAGCACTGAAGCTTTCTTT CASSGSRSSTEAFF
few TRBJ2-1 TRBD2 TRBV7-2 TGTGCCAGCAGCCACTACCCGGGACTAGCGTCCTACAATGAGCAGTTCTTC CASSHYPGLASYNEQFF
. TRBJ2-1 TRBD1 TRBV4-1 TGCGCCAGCAGCCAAGAGGGGACAGGGGTCTCCTACAATGAGCAGTTCTTC CASSQEGTGVSYNEQFF
. TRBJ2-1 TRBD1 TRBV20-1 TGCAGTGCTTCGGGACAGGGCGGGAATGAGCAGTTCTTC CSASGQGGNEQFF
. TRBJ2-5 . TRBV29-1 TGCAGCGTTGTGTTCGTGGCAGGGCTTGGGGAGACCCAGTACTTC CSVVFVAGLGETQYF
. TRBJ1-2 . TRBV20-1 TGCAGTGCTAGAGAACGGGGCTTGACCTATGGCTACACCTTC CSARERGLTYGYTF
. TRBJ2-7 . TRBV5-1 TGCGCCAGCAGCCCTATAGGAGGGGATGAGCAGTACTTC CASSPIGGDEQYF
. TRBJ2-7 TRBD2 TRBV2 TGTGCCAGCAGTTATAGCGGGGGGGCCTTGTACGAGCAGTACTTC CASSYSGGALYEQYF
. TRBJ1-5 . TRBV28 TGTGCCAGCAGTTCCCCGGTAGGGAGCTACTATAGCAATCAGCCCCAGCATTTT CASSSPVGSYYSNQPQHF
. TRBJ2-3 . TRBV7-3 TGTGCCAGCAGCACGGGACTCACCTACACAGATACGCAGTATTTT CASSTGLTYTDTQYF
. TRBJ1-2 . TRBV12-3/TRBV12-4 TGTGCCAGCAGCCCGCAGGATTATGGCTACACCTTC CASSPQDYGYTF
. TRBJ2-7 TRBD2 TRBV20-1 TGCAGTGCTAGGCCCGCTAGCGGGGGGGACCACGAGCAGTACTTC CSARPASGGDHEQYF
. TRBJ2-3 TRBD2 TRBV24-1 TGTGCCACCAGTGATCCCGAGACTAGCGGGGGTGGCACAGATACGCAGTATTTT CATSDPETSGGGTDTQYF
. TRBJ2-3 TRBD2 TRBV20-1 TGCAGTGCTAGAGATCATCGCGGGGGGGTACCTGGCACAGATACGCAGTATTTT CSARDHRGGVPGTDTQYF
. TRBJ2-7 TRBD1 TRBV5-6 TGTGCCAGCAGCTTGGTTGGGGACAGGGTCACCTACGAGCAGTACTTC CASSLVGDRVTYEQYF
. TRBJ2-3 . TRBV5-1 TGCGCCAGCAAACGACAGGATGGGGATACGCAGTATTTT CASKRQDGDTQYF
. TRBJ2-3 TRBD2 TRBV20-1 TGCAGTGCGGAAAGATATAGCGGGGGCTCCACAGATACGCAGTATTTT CSAERYSGGSTDTQYF
few TRBJ2-7 . TRBV6-5 TGTGCCAGCAGTTACTGGTCTGGCGCCTCCTACGAGCAGTACTTC CASSYWSGASYEQYF
. TRBJ2-5 TRBD1 TRBV28 TGTGCCAGCAGACTCGGGGCCACGGCAGGGGGCCACCAAGAGACCCAGTACTTC CASRLGATAGGHQETQYF
. TRBJ2-4 TRBD1 TRBV4-2 TGTGCCAGCAGCCAACCAACCGGGACAGGGGTCGTGCTGCAGTACTTC CASSQPTGTGVVLQYF